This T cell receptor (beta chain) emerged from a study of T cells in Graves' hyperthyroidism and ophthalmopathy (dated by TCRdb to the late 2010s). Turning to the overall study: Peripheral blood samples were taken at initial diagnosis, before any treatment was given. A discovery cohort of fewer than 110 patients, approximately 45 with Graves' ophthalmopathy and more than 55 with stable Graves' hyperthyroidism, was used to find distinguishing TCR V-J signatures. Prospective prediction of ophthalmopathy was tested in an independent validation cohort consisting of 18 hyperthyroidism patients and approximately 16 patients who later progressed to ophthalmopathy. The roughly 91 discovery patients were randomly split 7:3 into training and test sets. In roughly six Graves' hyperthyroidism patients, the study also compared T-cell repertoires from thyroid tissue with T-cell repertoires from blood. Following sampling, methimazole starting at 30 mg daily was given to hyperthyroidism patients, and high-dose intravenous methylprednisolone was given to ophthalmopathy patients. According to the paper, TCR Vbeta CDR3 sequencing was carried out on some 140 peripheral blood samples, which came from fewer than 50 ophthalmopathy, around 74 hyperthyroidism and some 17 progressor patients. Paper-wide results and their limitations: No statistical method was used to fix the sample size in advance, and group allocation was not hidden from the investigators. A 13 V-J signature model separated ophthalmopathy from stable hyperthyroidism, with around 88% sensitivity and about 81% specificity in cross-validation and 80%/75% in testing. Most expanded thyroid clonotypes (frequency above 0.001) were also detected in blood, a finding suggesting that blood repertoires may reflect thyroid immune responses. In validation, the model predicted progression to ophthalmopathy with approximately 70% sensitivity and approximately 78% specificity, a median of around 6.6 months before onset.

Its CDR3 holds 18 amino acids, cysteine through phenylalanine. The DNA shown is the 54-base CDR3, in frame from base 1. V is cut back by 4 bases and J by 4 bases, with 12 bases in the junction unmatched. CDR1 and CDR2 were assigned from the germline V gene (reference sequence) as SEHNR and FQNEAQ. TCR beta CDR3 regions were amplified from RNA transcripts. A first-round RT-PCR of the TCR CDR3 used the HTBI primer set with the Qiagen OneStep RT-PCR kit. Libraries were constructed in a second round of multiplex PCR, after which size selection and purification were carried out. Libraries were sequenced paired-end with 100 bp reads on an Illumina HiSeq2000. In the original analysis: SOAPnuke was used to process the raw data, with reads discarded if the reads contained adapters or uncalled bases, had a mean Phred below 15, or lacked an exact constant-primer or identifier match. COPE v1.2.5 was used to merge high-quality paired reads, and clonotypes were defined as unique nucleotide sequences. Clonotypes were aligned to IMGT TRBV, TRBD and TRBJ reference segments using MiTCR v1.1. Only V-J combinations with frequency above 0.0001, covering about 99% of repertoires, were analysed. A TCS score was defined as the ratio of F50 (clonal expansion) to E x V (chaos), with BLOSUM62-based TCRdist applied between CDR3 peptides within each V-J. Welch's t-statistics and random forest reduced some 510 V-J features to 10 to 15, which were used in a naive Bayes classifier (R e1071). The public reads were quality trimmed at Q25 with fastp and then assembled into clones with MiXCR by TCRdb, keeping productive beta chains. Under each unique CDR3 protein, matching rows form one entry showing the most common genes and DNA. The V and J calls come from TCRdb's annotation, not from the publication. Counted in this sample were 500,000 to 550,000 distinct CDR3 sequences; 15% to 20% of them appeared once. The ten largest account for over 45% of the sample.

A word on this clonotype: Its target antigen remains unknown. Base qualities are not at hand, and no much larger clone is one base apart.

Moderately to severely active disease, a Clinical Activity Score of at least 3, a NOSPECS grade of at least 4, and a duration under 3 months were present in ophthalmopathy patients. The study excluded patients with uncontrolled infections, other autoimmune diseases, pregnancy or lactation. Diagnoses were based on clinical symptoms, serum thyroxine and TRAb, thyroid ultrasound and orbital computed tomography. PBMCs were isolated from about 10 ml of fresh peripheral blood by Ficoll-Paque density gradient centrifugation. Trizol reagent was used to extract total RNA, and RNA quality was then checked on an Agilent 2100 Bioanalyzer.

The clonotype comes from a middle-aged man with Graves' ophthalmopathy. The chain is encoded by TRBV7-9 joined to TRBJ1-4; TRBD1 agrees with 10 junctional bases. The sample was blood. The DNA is TGTGCCAGCAGCTCGTTCGGTGACAGGGGGCTTGGTAATGAAAAACTGTTTTTT. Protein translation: CASSSFGDRGLGNEKLFF. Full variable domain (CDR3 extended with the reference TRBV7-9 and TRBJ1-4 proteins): DTGVSQNPRHKITKRGQNVTFRCDPISEHNRLYWYRQTLGQGPEFLTYFQNEAQLEKSRLLSDRFSAERPKGSFSTLEIQRTEQGDSAMYLCASSSFGDRGLGNEKLFFGSGTQLSVL.